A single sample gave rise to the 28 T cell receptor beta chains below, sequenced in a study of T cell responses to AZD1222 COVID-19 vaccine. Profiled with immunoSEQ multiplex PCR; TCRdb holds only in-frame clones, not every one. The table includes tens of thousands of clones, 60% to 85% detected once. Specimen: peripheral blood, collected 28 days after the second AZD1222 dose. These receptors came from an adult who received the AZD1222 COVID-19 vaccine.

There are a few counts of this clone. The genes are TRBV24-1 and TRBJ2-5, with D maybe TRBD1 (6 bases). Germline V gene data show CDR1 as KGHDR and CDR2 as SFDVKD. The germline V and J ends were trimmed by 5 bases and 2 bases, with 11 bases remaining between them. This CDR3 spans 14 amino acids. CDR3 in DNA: TGTGCCACCAGTGGATGGACAGATCAAGAGACCCAGTACTTC. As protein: CATSGWTDQETQYF.

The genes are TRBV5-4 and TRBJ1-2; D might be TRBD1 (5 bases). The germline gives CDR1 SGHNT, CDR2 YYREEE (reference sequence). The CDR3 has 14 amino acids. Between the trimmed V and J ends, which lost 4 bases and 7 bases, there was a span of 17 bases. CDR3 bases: TGTGCCAGCAGCGTTTTTGGGACCGGAGTTGGCTACACCTTC. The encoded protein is CASSVFGTGVGYTF.

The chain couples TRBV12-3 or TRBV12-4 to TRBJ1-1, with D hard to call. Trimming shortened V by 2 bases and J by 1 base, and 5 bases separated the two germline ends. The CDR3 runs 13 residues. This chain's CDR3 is CASSLTENTEAFF. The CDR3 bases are TGTGCCAGCAGTTTAACAGAGAACACTGAAGCTTTCTTT.

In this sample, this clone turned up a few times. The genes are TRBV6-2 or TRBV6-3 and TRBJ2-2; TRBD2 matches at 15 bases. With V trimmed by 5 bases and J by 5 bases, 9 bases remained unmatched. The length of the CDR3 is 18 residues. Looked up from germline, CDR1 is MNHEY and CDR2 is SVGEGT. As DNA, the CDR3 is TGTGCCAGCAGTAGGATCTACGGGACTAGCGGGGGGACCGGGGAGCTGTTTTTT. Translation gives CASSRIYGTSGGTGELFF.

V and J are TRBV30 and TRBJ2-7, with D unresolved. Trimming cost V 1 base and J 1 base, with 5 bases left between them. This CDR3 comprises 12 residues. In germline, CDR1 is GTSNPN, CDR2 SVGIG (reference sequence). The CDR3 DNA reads TGTGCCTGGAGTGAGTCTTCCTACGAGCAGTACTTC. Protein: CAWSESSYEQYF.

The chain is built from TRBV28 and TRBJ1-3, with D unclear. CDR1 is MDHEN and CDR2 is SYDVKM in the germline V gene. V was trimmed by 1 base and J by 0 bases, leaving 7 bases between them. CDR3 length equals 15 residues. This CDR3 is CASSLLAGSGNTIYF. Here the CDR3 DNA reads TGTGCCAGCAGTTTATTGGCCGGCTCTGGAAACACCATATATTTT.

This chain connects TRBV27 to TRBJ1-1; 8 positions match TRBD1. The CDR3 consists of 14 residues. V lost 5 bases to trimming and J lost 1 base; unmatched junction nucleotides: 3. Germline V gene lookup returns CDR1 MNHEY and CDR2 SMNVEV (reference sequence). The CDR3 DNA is TGTGCCAGCAGTCCAGGGGGCTGGAACACTGAAGCTTTCTTT. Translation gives CASSPGGWNTEAFF.

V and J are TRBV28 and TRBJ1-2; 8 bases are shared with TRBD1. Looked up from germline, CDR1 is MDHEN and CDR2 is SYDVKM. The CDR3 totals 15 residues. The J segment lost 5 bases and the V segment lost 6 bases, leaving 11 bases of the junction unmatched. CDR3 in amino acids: CASSPSPQGGYGYTF. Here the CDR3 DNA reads TGTGCCAGCAGCCCGAGCCCACAGGGGGGGTATGGCTACACCTTC.

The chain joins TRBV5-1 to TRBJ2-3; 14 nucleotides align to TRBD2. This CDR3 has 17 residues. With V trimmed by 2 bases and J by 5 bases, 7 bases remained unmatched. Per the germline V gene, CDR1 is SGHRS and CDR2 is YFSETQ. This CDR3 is CASSLRGLAGGVDTQYF. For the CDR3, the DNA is TGCGCCAGCAGCTTACGAGGACTAGCGGGGGGTGTAGATACGCAGTATTTT.

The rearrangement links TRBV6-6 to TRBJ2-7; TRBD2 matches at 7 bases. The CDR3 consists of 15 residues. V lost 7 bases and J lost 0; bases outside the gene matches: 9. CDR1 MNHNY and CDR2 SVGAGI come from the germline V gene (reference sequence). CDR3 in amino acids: CASKPPGGSSYEQYF. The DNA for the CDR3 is TGTGCCAGCAAGCCCCCGGGGGGAAGCTCCTACGAGCAGTACTTC.

The CDR3 DNA reads TGCGCCAGCAGCCAAGAAATTGGGGGCTACAATGAGCAGTTCTTC. This codes for CASSQEIGGYNEQFF. The chain has TRBV4-3 and TRBJ2-1; D might be TRBD1 or TRBD2, each matching 5 bases. Germline loops: CDR1 LGHNA, CDR2 YSLEER. Trimming stripped 0 bases from V and 3 bases from J, with 9 bases between. There are 15 residues in the CDR3.

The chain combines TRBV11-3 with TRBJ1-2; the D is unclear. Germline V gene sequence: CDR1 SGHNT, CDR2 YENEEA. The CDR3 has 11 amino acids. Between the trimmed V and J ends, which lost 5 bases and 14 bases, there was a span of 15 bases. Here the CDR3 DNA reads TGTGCCAGCAGCAACGAGGCAGACGTGACCTTC. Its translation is CASSNEADVTF.

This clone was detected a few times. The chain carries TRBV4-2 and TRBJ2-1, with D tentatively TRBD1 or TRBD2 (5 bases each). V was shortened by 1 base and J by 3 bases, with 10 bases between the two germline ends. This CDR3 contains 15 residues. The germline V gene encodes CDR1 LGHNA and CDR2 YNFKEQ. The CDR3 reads CASSQAGGDYNEQFF. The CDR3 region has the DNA TGTGCCAGCAGCCAAGCTGGGGGAGACTACAATGAGCAGTTCTTC.

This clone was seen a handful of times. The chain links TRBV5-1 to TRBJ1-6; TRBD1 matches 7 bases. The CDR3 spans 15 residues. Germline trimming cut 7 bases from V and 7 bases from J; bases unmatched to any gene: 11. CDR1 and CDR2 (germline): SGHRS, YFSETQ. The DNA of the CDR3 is TGCGCCAGCCGACCGGGGCAGGGGGGGAATTCACCCCTCCACTTT. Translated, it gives CASRPGQGGNSPLHF.

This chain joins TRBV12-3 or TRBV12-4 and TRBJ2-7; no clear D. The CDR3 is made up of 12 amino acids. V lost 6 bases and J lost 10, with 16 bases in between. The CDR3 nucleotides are TGTGCCAGCAGCCAGGACGGAAATAGACAGTACTTC. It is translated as CASSQDGNRQYF.

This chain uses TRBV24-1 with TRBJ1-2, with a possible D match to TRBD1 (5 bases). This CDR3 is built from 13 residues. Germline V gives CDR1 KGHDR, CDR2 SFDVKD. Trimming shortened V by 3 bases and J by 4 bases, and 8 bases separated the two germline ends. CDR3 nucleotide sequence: TGTGCCACCAGTGATCGTGGGGGCTATGGCTACACCTTC. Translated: CATSDRGGYGYTF.

The CDR3 is CASSDEGQSYGYTF. CDR3 coding DNA: TGTGCCAGCAGTGACGAGGGGCAGAGCTATGGCTACACCTTC. The chain is built from TRBV6-1 and TRBJ1-2; TRBD1 might be the D (5 bases). This CDR3 has 14 residues. Trimming stripped 3 bases from V and 4 bases from J, with 12 bases between. CDR1 is MNHNS, CDR2 SASEGT, per germline.

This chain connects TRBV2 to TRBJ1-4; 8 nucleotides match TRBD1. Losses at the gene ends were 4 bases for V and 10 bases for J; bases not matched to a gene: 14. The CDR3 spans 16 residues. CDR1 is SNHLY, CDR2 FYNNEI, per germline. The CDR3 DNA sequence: TGTGCCAGCAGTGCTAAACAGGGGGGGCTAATGGTAAAACTGTTTTTT. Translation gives CASSAKQGGLMVKLFF.

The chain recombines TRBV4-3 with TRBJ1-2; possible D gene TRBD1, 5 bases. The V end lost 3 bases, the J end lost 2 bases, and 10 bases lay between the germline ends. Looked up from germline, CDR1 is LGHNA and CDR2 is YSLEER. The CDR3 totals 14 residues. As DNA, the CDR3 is TGCGCCAGCAGCCAGGCCCGGGACAACTATGGCTACACCTTC. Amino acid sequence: CASSQARDNYGYTF.

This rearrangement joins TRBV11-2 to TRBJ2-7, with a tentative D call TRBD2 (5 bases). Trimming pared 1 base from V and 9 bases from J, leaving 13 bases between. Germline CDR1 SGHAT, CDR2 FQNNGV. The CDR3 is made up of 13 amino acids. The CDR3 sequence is CASSLVWAGGQYF. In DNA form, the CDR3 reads TGTGCCAGCAGCTTAGTTTGGGCCGGAGGGCAGTACTTC.

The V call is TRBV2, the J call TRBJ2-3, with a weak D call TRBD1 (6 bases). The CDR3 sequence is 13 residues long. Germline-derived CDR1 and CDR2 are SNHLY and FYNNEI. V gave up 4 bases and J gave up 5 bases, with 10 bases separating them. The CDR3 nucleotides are TGTGCCAGCAGTGTAGGGGGATTAGATACGCAGTATTTT. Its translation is CASSVGGLDTQYF.

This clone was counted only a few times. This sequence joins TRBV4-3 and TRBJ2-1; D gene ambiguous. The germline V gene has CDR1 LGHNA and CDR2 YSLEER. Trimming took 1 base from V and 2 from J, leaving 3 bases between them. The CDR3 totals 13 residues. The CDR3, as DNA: TGCGCCAGCAGCCAAGGGGCCTACAATGAGCAGTTCTTC. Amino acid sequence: CASSQGAYNEQFF.

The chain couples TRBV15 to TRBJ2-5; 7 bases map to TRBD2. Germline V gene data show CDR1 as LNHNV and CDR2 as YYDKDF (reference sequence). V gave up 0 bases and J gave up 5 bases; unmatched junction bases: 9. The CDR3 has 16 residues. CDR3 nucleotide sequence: TGTGCCACCAGCAGAGATACTCCGGGGGGAAGGGAGACCCAGTACTTC. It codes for CATSRDTPGGRETQYF.

The CDR3 spells CASSLWEGVPVDEQYF. The CDR3 DNA reads TGTGCCAGCAGTCTTTGGGAGGGTGTGCCCGTTGACGAGCAGTACTTC. This sequence joins TRBV6-2 or TRBV6-3 and TRBJ2-7; 7 positions agree with TRBD2. After removal of 5 bases from V and 5 bases from J, the junction contained 15 bases not matched to a gene. Germline CDR1 and CDR2: MNHEY and SVGEGT. The CDR3 loop spans 16 amino acids.

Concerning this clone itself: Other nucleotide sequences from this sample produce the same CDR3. The CDR3 nucleotides are TGTGCCAGTAGTCGGGGATACGAGCAGTACTTC. It is translated as CASSRGYEQYF. The gene calls are TRBV19 and TRBJ2-7; TRBD2 might be the D (5 bases). V was clipped by 5 bases and J by 4 bases, with 6 bases between them. From germline, CDR1 is LNHDA and CDR2 SQIVND (reference sequence). This CDR3 has 11 amino acids.

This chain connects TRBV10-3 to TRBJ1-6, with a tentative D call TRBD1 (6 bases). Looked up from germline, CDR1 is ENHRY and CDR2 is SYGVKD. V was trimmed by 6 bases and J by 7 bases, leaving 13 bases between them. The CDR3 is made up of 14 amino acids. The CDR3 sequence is CAISAQGMNSPLHF. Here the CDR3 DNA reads TGTGCCATCAGCGCGCAGGGGATGAATTCACCCCTCCACTTT.

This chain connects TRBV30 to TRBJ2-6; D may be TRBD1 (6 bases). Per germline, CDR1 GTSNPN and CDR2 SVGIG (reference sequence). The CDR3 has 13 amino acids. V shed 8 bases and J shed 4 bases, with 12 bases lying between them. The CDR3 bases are TGTGCCGCCTCAGGGGTAGGGGCCAACGTCCTGACTTTC. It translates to CAASGVGANVLTF.

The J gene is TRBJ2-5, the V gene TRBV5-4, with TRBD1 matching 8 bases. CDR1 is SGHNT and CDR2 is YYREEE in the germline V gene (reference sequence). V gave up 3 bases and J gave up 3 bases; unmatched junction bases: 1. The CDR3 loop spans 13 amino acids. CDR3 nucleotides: TGTGCCAGCAGCTCGACAGGGGAAGAGACCCAGTACTTC. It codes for CASSSTGEETQYF.